This TCR beta chain stems from a study of cytomegalovirus exposure and HLA in healthy donors. Primers: 60 Vbeta forward and 13 Jbeta reverse. Assay: immunoSEQ multiplex PCR; the TCRdb copy retains only in-frame clones and omits some. Among over 200,000 clones, around 85% were seen once, and the ten largest hold over 1%. V dropped 10 bases and J dropped 2 bases, with 21 bases sitting between them. Looked up from germline, CDR1 is SGHNT and CDR2 is YENEEA. The CDR3 runs 15 residues. The sequence was collected from a human donor in good health. The chain couples TRBV11-3 to TRBJ2-7, with D maybe TRBD1 (6 bases). Sequenced input: PBMCs. The CDR3 loop reads CAITKQGSGAYEQYF. As DNA, the CDR3 is TGTGCCATCACAAAACAGGGCAGTGGTGCCTACGAGCAGTACTTC.